The 8 T cell receptor beta chains given below trace back to one sample, sequenced in a study of blood T cell repertoires in COVID-19. This table comes from immunoSEQ multiplex PCR, and its TCRdb copy is limited to in-frame clones, with some not included. The sample lists about 190,000 clones; just under 85% were seen once. The specimen sequenced was peripheral blood. Receptor source: a woman aged 70-85 years with active or convalescent COVID-19.

This clone was seen just once. CDR3 in DNA: TGTGCCAGCAGGGGCCCTCTCGCGGGAGCAGACGAGCAGTACTTC. Its translation is CASRGPLAGADEQYF. The chain is built from TRBV28 and TRBJ2-7; 7 nucleotides agree with TRBD2. The CDR3 is 15 residues long. The ends lost 6 bases at V and 5 bases at J; junction bases unmatched: 13. Per the germline V gene, CDR1 is MDHEN and CDR2 is SYDVKM.

This clone occurred once. This chain connects TRBV3-1 (or the pseudogene TRBV3-2) to TRBJ2-7, with D perhaps matching TRBD1 (5 bases). V lost 5 bases and J 1 base, leaving 9 bases between the germline ends. The CDR3 is 13 residues long. The V gene's germline CDR1 is LGHDT and CDR2 YNNKEL (reference sequence). The CDR3 is CASSLTGSYEQYF. The CDR3 DNA reads as TGTGCCAGCAGCTTAACAGGATCCTACGAGCAGTACTTC.

V usage is TRBV7-9 and J usage is TRBJ2-1, with D possibly matching TRBD1 (6 bases). Germline V gives CDR1 SEHNR, CDR2 FQNEAQ (reference sequence). The CDR3 extends over 14 amino acids. V was clipped by 3 bases and J by 8 bases, with 14 bases between them. CDR3 coding DNA: TGTGCCAGCAGCTTGAGGGACAAATATCATGAGCAGTTCTTC. Residues: CASSLRDKYHEQFF.

The chain recombines TRBV18 with TRBJ2-2, with 14 bases aligning to TRBD2. The ends lost 6 bases at V and 4 bases at J; junction bases unmatched: 10. CDR1 and CDR2 (germline): KGHSH, LQKENI. The CDR3 is made up of 18 amino acids. The CDR3 DNA reads as TGTGCCAGCTCCCCTGGGACTAGCGGGAGACGGGGCACCGGGGAGCTGTTTTTT. It specifies CASSPGTSGRRGTGELFF.

This clone was seen many times. The same CDR3 is also encoded by other DNA sequences in this sample. The chain uses TRBV7-2 and TRBJ2-7; 7 nucleotides match TRBD2. The V gene's germline CDR1 is SGHTA and CDR2 FQGNSA. This CDR3 is built from 13 residues. V lost 3 bases and J lost 3; bases outside the gene matches: 2. The CDR3 bases are TGTGCCAGCAGCTTTGGCGGGAGCTACGAGCAGTACTTC. Residues: CASSFGGSYEQYF.

The chain carries TRBV6-5 and TRBJ1-1, with TRBD1 as a possible D gene (5 bases). The ends were cut back, 0 bases at V and 1 base at J, with 6 bases in the middle. Per germline, CDR1 MNHEY and CDR2 SVGAGI. The CDR3 consists of 14 residues. The CDR3 sequence is CASSYSQGNTEAFF. The DNA for the CDR3 is TGTGCCAGCAGTTACTCGCAGGGGAACACTGAAGCTTTCTTT.

The V and J genes are TRBV7-2 and TRBJ2-3; the D gene is possibly TRBD2 (6 bases). CDR3 length: 18 amino acids. Germline V gene sequence: CDR1 SGHTA, CDR2 FQGNSA. The V and J ends lost 1 base and 4 bases respectively, with 21 bases between them. CDR3 in DNA: TGTGCCAGCAGCTTAGAGAAGGTCGGGAGTGGGTTCGCAGATACGCAGTATTTT. It yields the protein CASSLEKVGSGFADTQYF.

The chain employs TRBV6-6 and TRBJ2-1; 13 bases map to TRBD2. The germline CDR1 and CDR2 sequences are MNHNY and SVGAGI (reference sequence). Trimming removed 6 bases from V and 0 bases from J; junction bases left unmatched: 14. CDR3 size: 20 residues. The CDR3 nucleotides are TGTGCCAGCAGCCAATTGGGACTAGCGGGAAGTAAGAGCTCCTACAATGAGCAGTTCTTC. It codes for CASSQLGLAGSKSSYNEQFF.